The 27 T cell receptor beta chains in this list originate from one sample, sequenced in a study of control samples from healthy donors and cancer patients (dated by TCRdb to about 2020). The library was built by means of the immunoSEQ multiplex PCR assay. This is the immuneACCESS table as TCRdb keeps it, with only in-frame sequences that have V and J called. A part of the clones is gone; compared with another copy, unresolved V genes explain less than half, and the rest is unexplained. The sample data list about 140,000 clones, and under 90% of these were observed just once. The ten largest clones represent 4% to 5.5% of the sample. Sequencing input: blood. These receptors were taken from a man younger than 40 in good health.

The chain links TRBV7-2 to TRBJ2-6; 9 positions match TRBD1. Germline V gene sequence: CDR1 SGHTA, CDR2 FQGNSA. CDR3 size: 17 residues. V lost 5 bases, J lost 2 bases, and 7 bases stayed unmatched. The CDR3 nucleotides are TGTGCCAGCAGCCCCGGACAGGGGCGGGCTGGGGCCAACGTCCTGACTTTC. Translated, it gives CASSPGQGRAGANVLTF.

The chain links TRBV6-6 to TRBJ1-6, with D tentatively TRBD1 (5 bases). The CDR3 contains 15 residues. Trimming removed 2 bases from V and 10 bases from J, with 15 bases in between. Germline V lookup: CDR1 MNHNY, CDR2 SVGAGI (reference sequence). The CDR3 loop reads CASSYTLSQGSPLHF. The CDR3 DNA follows: TGTGCCAGCAGTTACACTCTAAGTCAGGGCTCACCCCTCCACTTT.

The chain links TRBV27 to TRBJ1-2; D is unresolved. Germline V gene data show CDR1 as MNHEY and CDR2 as SMNVEV (reference sequence). The length of the CDR3 is 14 residues. The V end lost 5 bases, the J end lost 4 bases, and 14 bases lay between the germline ends. CDR3 sequence (DNA): TGTGCCAGCAGTCTCGGGTCCTCTAGCTATGGCTACACCTTC. This codes for CASSLGSSSYGYTF.

The chain recombines TRBV29-1 with TRBJ2-7; no clear D. With 0 bases removed from V and 0 bases from J, the gap between germline ends came to 15 bases. The CDR3 extends over 16 amino acids. Germline-derived CDR1 and CDR2 are SQVTM and ANQGSEA. CDR3 sequence (DNA): TGCAGCGTTGAAGATCTCGGAGACCAAAGCTCCTACGAGCAGTACTTC. It specifies CSVEDLGDQSSYEQYF.

This chain uses TRBV19 with TRBJ1-1; D gene ambiguous. V was cut by 3 bases and J by 3 bases, with 11 bases left in between. Germline-derived CDR1 and CDR2 are LNHDA and SQIVND (reference sequence). The CDR3 covers 14 residues. DNA of the CDR3: TGTGCCAGTAGTATGGAGGGATTGGACACTGAAGCTTTCTTT. Translation: CASSMEGLDTEAFF.

Only a few counts were recorded for this clone. CDR3: CASSETGGITEAFF. The DNA for the CDR3 is TGTGCCAGCAGTGAGACAGGGGGCATCACTGAAGCTTTCTTT. This sequence joins TRBV7-3 and TRBJ1-1; 10 positions agree with TRBD1. J lost 4 bases, V lost 6 bases, and 5 bases had no gene match. Germline values: CDR1 SGHTA, CDR2 FQGTGA. This CDR3 contains 14 residues. Variable domain in full (rest from reference TRBV7-3 and TRBJ1-1): GAGVSQTPSNKVTEKGKYVELRCDPISGHTALYWYRQSLGQGPEFLIYFQGTGAADDSGLPNDRFFAVRPEGSVSTLKIQRTERGDSAVYLCASSETGGITEAFFGQGTRLTVV.

This rearrangement joins TRBV25-1 to TRBJ1-2; the match to TRBD1 covers 7 bases. The J segment lost 0 bases and the V segment lost 4 bases, leaving 8 bases of the junction unmatched. This CDR3 has 16 amino acids. CDR1 MGHDK and CDR2 SYGVNS come from the germline V gene. The CDR3 DNA reads TGTGCCAGCAGTGCCGGGACAGAGGCAGCTAACTATGGCTACACCTTC. Its protein product is CASSAGTEAANYGYTF.

V is TRBV7-9 and J is TRBJ1-1, with no clear D. V shed 5 bases and J shed 1 base, with 11 bases lying between them. The CDR3 sequence is 14 residues long. The germline gives CDR1 SEHNR, CDR2 FQNEAQ (reference sequence). The CDR3, as DNA: TGTGCCAGCAGCCTTGGCGCGGGGAACACTGAAGCTTTCTTT. This codes for CASSLGAGNTEAFF.

This sequence joins TRBV7-9 and TRBJ1-5; D gene uncertain. Germline assignment: CDR1 SEHNR and CDR2 FQNEAQ (reference sequence). V was clipped by 0 bases and J by 5 bases, with 5 bases between them. This CDR3 has 13 amino acids. CDR3 sequence (DNA): TGTGCCAGCAGCTTAGCAGTGTATCAGCCCCAGCATTTT. This codes for CASSLAVYQPQHF.

This chain joins TRBV5-1 and TRBJ1-4; D remains unclear. Trimming stripped 2 bases from V and 10 bases from J, with 15 bases between. Germline lookup yields CDR1 SGHRS and CDR2 YFSETQ. CDR3 length: 14 residues. The CDR3 sequence is CASSFPAQDAKLFF. The CDR3 DNA reads as TGCGCCAGCAGCTTTCCGGCCCAAGACGCAAAACTGTTTTTT.

The chain uses TRBV19 and TRBJ2-3; D is unclear. CDR1 is LNHDA, CDR2 SQIVND, per germline (reference sequence). CDR3 length: 11 residues. V lost 3 bases, J lost 2 bases, and 0 bases lay in between. The CDR3 is CASSITDTQYF. The CDR3 DNA follows: TGTGCCAGTAGTATCACAGATACGCAGTATTTT.

The gene calls are TRBV3-1 (or the pseudogene TRBV3-2) and TRBJ2-3; 7 nucleotides line up with TRBD2. The CDR3 runs to 17 residues. With 1 base clipped from V and 5 bases from J, the junction kept 12 bases outside the gene matches. Looked up from germline, CDR1 is LGHDT and CDR2 is YNNKEL (reference sequence). CDR3 amino acids: CASSQGAGREAVDTQYF. DNA for the CDR3: TGTGCCAGCAGCCAAGGGGCGGGACGGGAGGCGGTAGATACGCAGTATTTT.

The chain has TRBV11-2 and TRBJ2-1, with D tentatively TRBD2 (6 bases). V shed 0 bases and J shed 4 bases, with 10 bases lying between them. Per the germline V gene, CDR1 is SGHAT and CDR2 is FQNNGV. The CDR3 is 15 residues long. CDR3 loop: CASSLDRGTYNEQFF. Here the CDR3 DNA reads TGTGCCAGCAGCTTAGATCGTGGGACTTACAATGAGCAGTTCTTC. Variable domain in full (rest from reference TRBV11-2 and TRBJ2-1): EAGVAQSPRYKIIEKRQSVAFWCNPISGHATLYWYQQILGQGPKLLIQFQNNGVVDDSQLPKDRFSAERLKGVDSTLKIQPAKLEDSAVYLCASSLDRGTYNEQFFGPGTRLTVL.

This clone was detected only a few times. The rearrangement uses TRBV5-6 and TRBJ1-1, with a tentative D call TRBD1 (5 bases). V was shortened by 4 bases and J by 0 bases, with 10 bases between the two germline ends. The CDR3 has 14 residues. In germline, CDR1 is SGHDT, CDR2 YYEEEE. Here the CDR3 DNA reads TGTGCCAGCAGCCACGGGACTGTGAACACTGAAGCTTTCTTT. It translates to CASSHGTVNTEAFF. Complete variable domain (other parts from reference TRBV5-6 and TRBJ1-1): DAGVTQSPTHLIKTRGQQVTLRCSPKSGHDTVSWYQQALGQGPQFIFQYYEEEERQRGNFPDRFSGHQFPNYSSELNVNALLLGDSALYLCASSHGTVNTEAFFGQGTRLTVV.

This chain links TRBV7-9 with TRBJ2-1, with 11 bases identical to TRBD1. This CDR3 has 15 residues. The ends lost 5 bases at V and 5 bases at J; junction bases unmatched: 5. Germline V lookup: CDR1 SEHNR, CDR2 FQNEAQ (reference sequence). The CDR3 nucleotides are TGTGCCAGCAGCCGAACGGGACAGGGGGACAATGAGCAGTTCTTC. Residues: CASSRTGQGDNEQFF.

The chain has TRBV2 and TRBJ1-2, with no clear D. Germline loops: CDR1 SNHLY, CDR2 FYNNEI. This CDR3 spans 13 amino acids. V dropped 3 bases and J dropped 5 bases, with 10 bases sitting between them. The CDR3 loop is CASSEVAPYGYTF. CDR3 bases: TGTGCCAGCAGTGAGGTAGCCCCTTATGGCTACACCTTC. The whole variable domain, remainder taken from reference TRBV2 and TRBJ1-2, is EPEVTQTPSHQVTQMGQEVILRCVPISNHLYFYWYRQILGQKVEFLVSFYNNEISEKSEIFDDQFSVERPDGSNFTLKIRSTKLEDSAMYFCASSEVAPYGYTFGSGTRLTVV.

The rearrangement joins TRBV7-3 to TRBJ1-1; weak D call: TRBD1 (6 bases). V lost 5 bases and J 4 bases, leaving 14 bases between the germline ends. The CDR3 extends over 14 amino acids. Germline V gene data show CDR1 as SGHTA and CDR2 as FQGTGA. The CDR3 is CASSPTGLGTEAFF. As DNA, the CDR3 is TGTGCCAGCAGCCCAACAGGGTTGGGCACTGAAGCTTTCTTT. The full variable domain, in which reference TRBV7-3 and TRBJ1-1 provide the parts outside the CDR3, is GAGVSQTPSNKVTEKGKYVELRCDPISGHTALYWYRQSLGQGPEFLIYFQGTGAADDSGLPNDRFFAVRPEGSVSTLKIQRTERGDSAVYLCASSPTGLGTEAFFGQGTRLTVV.

The chain employs TRBV7-9 and TRBJ2-3, with 7 nucleotides matching TRBD1. V lost 2 bases and J lost 2; bases outside the gene matches: 7. Germline V gene lookup returns CDR1 SEHNR and CDR2 FQNEAQ (reference sequence). This CDR3 region has 16 residues. CDR3 in amino acids: CASSLRSTGVTDTQYF. Written as DNA, the CDR3 is TGTGCCAGCAGCTTAAGGTCAACAGGGGTCACAGATACGCAGTATTTT.

The chain carries TRBV6-5 and TRBJ2-7, with a tentative D call TRBD2 (5 bases). This CDR3 has 13 amino acids. Germline CDR1 reads MNHEY; CDR2 reads SVGAGI. The germline V and J ends were trimmed by 2 bases and 6 bases, with 11 bases remaining between them. The CDR3 sequence is CASSYLPRGEQYF. CDR3 bases: TGTGCCAGCAGTTACCTCCCCCGGGGCGAGCAGTACTTC.

The chain combines TRBV12-5 with TRBJ1-2; TRBD1 matches at 7 bases. The J segment lost 4 bases and the V segment lost 5 bases, leaving 4 bases of the junction unmatched. CDR3 length equals 13 residues. Germline V gives CDR1 LGHNT, CDR2 FRNRAP. CDR3 residues: CASGTGTAYGYTF. As DNA, the CDR3 is TGTGCTAGTGGTACCGGGACAGCCTATGGCTACACCTTC.

In this sample, this clone turned up once. The rearrangement joins TRBV19 to TRBJ2-7; 8 nucleotides line up with TRBD1. V was pared by 3 bases and J by 1 base, with 5 bases of the junction left unmatched. The CDR3 runs 15 residues. The germline gives CDR1 LNHDA, CDR2 SQIVND (reference sequence). CDR3 sequence: CASSIGQGFSYEQYF. CDR3 DNA sequence: TGTGCCAGTAGTATTGGACAGGGTTTTTCCTACGAGCAGTACTTC.

The V and J genes are TRBV7-9 and TRBJ2-5; D not certain. V was trimmed by 4 bases and J by 5 bases, leaving 8 bases between them. The CDR3 runs 12 residues. Germline lookup yields CDR1 SEHNR and CDR2 FQNEAQ (reference sequence). The CDR3 DNA is TGTGCCAGCAGCTCTACCTCTGAGACCCAGTACTTC. Amino acids: CASSSTSETQYF.

V is TRBV27 and J is TRBJ1-2; 8 nucleotides match TRBD1. Germline CDR1 and CDR2: MNHEY and SMNVEV (reference sequence). The CDR3 loop spans 13 amino acids. V dropped 5 bases and J dropped 4; count of bases not matched to a gene: 3. The CDR3 bases are TGTGCCAGCAGTACAGGACAGGGCTATGGCTACACCTTC. This encodes CASSTGQGYGYTF.

The sample holds a few counts of this clone. The V call is TRBV5-5, the J call TRBJ1-2; D remains unclear. This CDR3 spans 14 amino acids. Germline V gene sequence: CDR1 SGHKS, CDR2 YYEKEE (reference sequence). With 4 bases removed from V and 3 bases from J, the gap between germline ends came to 13 bases. As DNA, the CDR3 is TGTGCCAGCAGCCTCTGGGGTCCAGACTATGGCTACACCTTC. Translating it yields CASSLWGPDYGYTF.

This chain uses TRBV7-2 with TRBJ2-5; D tentatively reads TRBD1 or TRBD2 (5 bases each). V was trimmed by 2 bases and J by 4 bases, leaving 11 bases between them. The CDR3 spans 14 residues. Germline lookup yields CDR1 SGHTA and CDR2 FQGNSA. This chain's CDR3 is CASSLSRDLETQYF. In nucleotides, the CDR3 is TGTGCCAGCAGCTTATCTAGGGACCTAGAGACCCAGTACTTC.

The chain has TRBV11-1 and TRBJ1-6; a weak D match, TRBD1 (6 bases). This CDR3 contains 14 residues. Germline CDR1 and CDR2: SGHAT and FQDESV (reference sequence). The V end lost 4 bases, the J end lost 7 bases, and 11 bases lay between the germline ends. CDR3 nucleotides: TGTGCCAGCAGCTCCACAGGGAACAATTCACCCCTCCACTTT. Amino acid sequence: CASSSTGNNSPLHF. Based on the CDR3 plus reference TRBV11-1 and TRBJ1-6, the full variable domain is EAEVAQSPRYKITEKSQAVAFWCDPISGHATLYWYRQILGQGPELLVQFQDESVVDDSQLPKDRFSAERLKGVDSTLKIQPAELGDSAMYLCASSSTGNNSPLHFGNGTRLTVT.

With respect to this clone: The sample holds other DNA sequences that translate to the same CDR3. This chain connects TRBV24-1 to TRBJ1-5, with TRBD1 matching 7 bases. CDR1 is KGHDR and CDR2 is SFDVKD in the germline V gene. The V and J ends lost 3 bases and 4 bases, in that order; junction bases with no gene match: 5. There are 15 residues in the CDR3. As DNA, the CDR3 is TGTGCCACCAGTGATCGGACAGGCAATAATCAGCCCCAGCATTTT. Its protein is CATSDRTGNNQPQHF.